A selection of T cell receptor beta chains follows, all from one sample in a study of OX40 agonist ivuxolimab in advanced cancers. The table came from immunoSEQ multiplex PCR; TCRdb's copy has only in-frame clones and leaves some out. The sample holds some 50,000 clones, around 80% seen once. The sequencing here drew on CD4+ or CD8+ T cells sorted from blood, taken in a trial of the OX40 agonist ivuxolimab. The receptors were sampled from an adult with an advanced solid tumor such as melanoma, head and neck, liver or kidney cancer. The CDR3 runs from the conserved cysteine through the conserved F or W. Fields, in order: clone size, D gene, J gene, V gene, CDR3 protein, CDR3 DNA. The D gene is left open where the match is weak. Size is omitted from some rows. Given values are once, few, many or a class for expanded clones.

clone_size: NA; d_call: NA; j_call: TRBJ2-5; v_call: TRBV5-1; cdr3_aa: CASSLSGRETQYF; cdr3_nt: TGCGCCAGCAGCTTGTCGGGTCGTGAGACCCAGTACTTC
clone_size: NA; d_call: NA; j_call: TRBJ2-2; v_call: TRBV6-5; cdr3_aa: CASSAHRNTGELFF; cdr3_nt: TGTGCCAGCAGTGCGCACAGGAACACCGGGGAGCTGTTTTTT
clone_size: NA; d_call: TRBD2; j_call: TRBJ2-1; v_call: TRBV6-5; cdr3_aa: CASRYRTSGSINEQFF; cdr3_nt: TGTGCCAGCAGATACCGGACTAGCGGGAGTATTAATGAGCAGTTCTTC
clone_size: once; d_call: NA; j_call: TRBJ1-4; v_call: TRBV27; cdr3_aa: CASSFSGYEKLFF; cdr3_nt: TGTGCCAGCAGTTTCTCGGGGTATGAAAAACTGTTTTTT
clone_size: few; d_call: NA; j_call: TRBJ2-5; v_call: TRBV29-1; cdr3_aa: CSARVQQETQYF; cdr3_nt: TGCAGCGCCCGAGTCCAGCAAGAGACCCAGTACTTC
clone_size: NA; d_call: TRBD2; j_call: TRBJ2-5; v_call: TRBV7-9; cdr3_aa: CASSDLAGRGETQYF; cdr3_nt: TGTGCCAGCAGCGATCTAGCGGGCAGAGGGGAGACCCAGTACTTC
clone_size: NA; d_call: TRBD2; j_call: TRBJ2-2; v_call: TRBV9; cdr3_aa: CASSVASGSANTGELFF; cdr3_nt: TGTGCCAGCAGCGTGGCGAGCGGGAGTGCGAACACCGGGGAGCTGTTTTTT
clone_size: NA; d_call: TRBD2; j_call: TRBJ2-1; v_call: TRBV27; cdr3_aa: CASSSPGLYNEQFF; cdr3_nt: TGTGCCAGCAGTAGCCCGGGACTATACAATGAGCAGTTCTTC
clone_size: NA; d_call: NA; j_call: TRBJ2-2; v_call: TRBV7-2; cdr3_aa: CASSRPSAVGELFF; cdr3_nt: TGTGCCAGCAGCCGACCTAGCGCAGTCGGGGAGCTGTTTTTT
clone_size: NA; d_call: NA; j_call: TRBJ2-1; v_call: TRBV19; cdr3_aa: CASKKDVGLNEQFF; cdr3_nt: TGTGCCAGTAAAAAGGACGTCGGGCTAAATGAGCAGTTCTTC
clone_size: NA; d_call: NA; j_call: TRBJ1-6; v_call: TRBV29-1; cdr3_aa: CSVRTDPNSPLHF; cdr3_nt: TGCAGCGTCAGGACAGACCCAAATTCACCCCTCCACTTT
clone_size: NA; d_call: NA; j_call: TRBJ2-3; v_call: TRBV19; cdr3_aa: CASSPSTGSSTDTQYF; cdr3_nt: TGTGCCAGTAGTCCAAGCACTGGTTCTAGCACAGATACGCAGTATTTT
clone_size: NA; d_call: NA; j_call: TRBJ1-4; v_call: TRBV7-2; cdr3_aa: CASSPDWGNEKLFF; cdr3_nt: TGTGCCAGCAGTCCGGACTGGGGGAATGAAAAACTGTTTTTT
clone_size: NA; d_call: TRBD1; j_call: TRBJ1-2; v_call: TRBV25-1; cdr3_aa: CASSDWGQGPGVTF; cdr3_nt: TGTGCCAGCAGTGATTGGGGACAGGGACCCGGAGTCACCTTC
clone_size: NA; d_call: TRBD2; j_call: TRBJ2-1; v_call: TRBV7-8; cdr3_aa: CASSSGRPGNEQFF; cdr3_nt: TGTGCCAGCAGTTCCGGGAGGCCCGGGAATGAGCAGTTCTTC
clone_size: NA; d_call: NA; j_call: TRBJ1-5; v_call: TRBV9; cdr3_aa: CASSPAWGLGQPQHF; cdr3_nt: TGTGCCAGCAGCCCCGCCTGGGGGTTAGGTCAGCCCCAGCATTTT
clone_size: NA; d_call: NA; j_call: TRBJ2-1; v_call: TRBV6-6; cdr3_aa: CASSPFAGNEQFF; cdr3_nt: TGTGCCAGCAGTCCCTTTGCGGGCAATGAGCAGTTCTTC
clone_size: NA; d_call: NA; j_call: TRBJ1-1; v_call: TRBV29-1; cdr3_aa: CSVALQGLTGEAFF; cdr3_nt: TGCAGCGTTGCTCTTCAGGGGTTGACGGGTGAAGCTTTCTTT
clone_size: NA; d_call: TRBD1; j_call: TRBJ2-2; v_call: TRBV6-1; cdr3_aa: CASRQGTGELFF; cdr3_nt: TGTGCCAGCAGACAGGGGACCGGGGAGCTGTTTTTT
clone_size: NA; d_call: NA; j_call: TRBJ2-2; v_call: TRBV7-3; cdr3_aa: CASSLSNTGELFF; cdr3_nt: TGTGCCAGCAGCTTGTCGAACACCGGGGAGCTGTTTTTT
clone_size: few; d_call: NA; j_call: TRBJ1-4; v_call: TRBV5-1; cdr3_aa: CASRYYEGGKNEKLFF; cdr3_nt: TGCGCCAGCAGATACTACGAGGGCGGGAAGAATGAAAAACTGTTTTTT
clone_size: few; d_call: NA; j_call: TRBJ2-7; v_call: TRBV30; cdr3_aa: CAWSLGVYEQYF; cdr3_nt: TGTGCCTGGAGTCTCGGAGTCTACGAGCAGTACTTC
clone_size: NA; d_call: NA; j_call: TRBJ1-4; v_call: TRBV7-2; cdr3_aa: CASSPDGYNEKLFF; cdr3_nt: TGTGCCAGCAGCCCGGACGGCTATAATGAAAAACTGTTTTTT
clone_size: NA; d_call: NA; j_call: TRBJ1-4; v_call: TRBV7-6; cdr3_aa: CASSLAGGRTNEKLFF; cdr3_nt: TGTGCCAGCAGCTTAGCGGGGGGGCGAACTAATGAAAAACTGTTTTTT
clone_size: NA; d_call: NA; j_call: TRBJ1-1; v_call: TRBV6-1; cdr3_aa: CASSEGGGPMNTEAFF; cdr3_nt: TGTGCCAGCAGTGAAGGGGGGGGGCCCATGAACACTGAAGCTTTCTTT